The present T cell receptor (beta chain) was sequenced within a study of blood T cell repertoires in COVID-19. As for the study in general: Collection of acute and convalescent COVID-19 samples took place in the United States, Italy and Spain.

The CDR3 extends over 14 amino acids. Germline loops: CDR1 MNHNY, CDR2 SVGAGI (reference sequence). With V trimmed by 4 bases and J by 3 bases, 4 bases remained unmatched. Assay used: immunoSEQ multiplex PCR; TCRdb lists only in-frame clones, some missing. The repertoire holds some 190,000 clones, 80% to 90% seen once, with around 19% in the top ten. The receptor was derived from a human donor in a cohort sampled during active COVID-19. Sequencing was done on a sample of peripheral blood. This chain uses TRBV6-6 with TRBJ2-7; the match to TRBD1 covers 9 bases. CDR3 amino acids: CASSWGQGFYEQYF. In DNA form, the CDR3 reads TGTGCCAGCAGTTGGGGACAGGGATTCTACGAGCAGTACTTC.